This is a list of T cell receptor beta chains from one sample in a study of cytomegalovirus exposure and HLA in healthy donors. TCRdb keeps only in-frame clones here, not all; method: immunoSEQ multiplex PCR. The sample shows about 110,000 clones, approximately 82% of them seen only once. The specimen was PBMCs. The source is a man aged 25 to 40 in good health and CMV-seropositive. CDR3s leave out the opening cysteine and the closing phenylalanine or tryptophan. The order of the fields is V gene, J gene, CDR3 protein.

TRBV28	TRBJ1-1	ASTPEITETGGTEAF
TRBV12-5	TRBJ2-1	ASGPGLAGDNEQF
TRBV5-1	TRBJ2-3	ASSVAVSGADTQY
TRBV19	TRBJ1-1	ASRDGGTGNTEAF
TRBV7-2	TRBJ1-2	ASSVTTGLYGYT
TRBV5-1	TRBJ1-1	ASSSATGAYEAF
TRBV19	TRBJ2-5	ASRVGLAGMETQY
TRBV6-4	TRBJ1-1	ASTDNRGHTEAF
TRBV7-2	TRBJ2-3	ASSPLAGGSTDTQY
TRBV27	TRBJ1-1	ASRLDRVNTEAF
TRBV5-6	TRBJ1-4	ASSSREGSTNEKLF
TRBV7-2	TRBJ2-3	ASSPSTDTQY
TRBV9	TRBJ2-7	ASSVGTSYISDEQY
TRBV28	TRBJ2-7	ASSSAGQGSYEQY
TRBV28	TRBJ1-1	ASSLGHPNTEAF
TRBV7-8	TRBJ2-7	ASSSPSGGTFYEQY
TRBV19	NA	ASSLGTSFREQY
TRBV2	TRBJ2-1	ASNKDSSSYNEQF
TRBV15	TRBJ2-7	ATSTGDTDYEQY
TRBV15	TRBJ1-1	ATSSLRAAGTEAF
TRBV10-3	TRBJ1-1	AISESGGVGAF
TRBV29-1	TRBJ2-1	SAPGQVSYNEQF
TRBV2	TRBJ2-7	ASSVTSGSSYEQY
TRBV9	TRBJ2-3	ASSSRDFSTDTQY
TRBV7-8	TRBJ2-1	ASSLAYGDSYNEQF
TRBV7-6	TRBJ2-1	ASSLAAVGGGRNEQF
TRBV5-6	TRBJ2-1	ASSLEARGGRNEQF
TRBV30	TRBJ2-1	AWSSQGLGSYNEQF
TRBV2	TRBJ2-5	ASKRWQGQETQY